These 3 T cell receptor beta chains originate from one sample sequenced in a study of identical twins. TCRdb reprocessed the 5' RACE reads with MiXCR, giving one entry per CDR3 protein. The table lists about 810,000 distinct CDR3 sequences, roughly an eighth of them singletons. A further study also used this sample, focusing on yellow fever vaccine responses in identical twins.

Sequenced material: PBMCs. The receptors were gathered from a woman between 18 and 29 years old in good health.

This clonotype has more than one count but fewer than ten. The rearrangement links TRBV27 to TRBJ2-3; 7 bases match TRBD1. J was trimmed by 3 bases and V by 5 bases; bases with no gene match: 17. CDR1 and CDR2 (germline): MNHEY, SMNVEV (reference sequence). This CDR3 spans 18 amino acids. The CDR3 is CASSKPGQKGRRTDTQYF. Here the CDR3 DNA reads TGTGCCAGCAGTAAACCGGGACAGAAAGGTAGAAGAACAGATACGCAGTATTTT.

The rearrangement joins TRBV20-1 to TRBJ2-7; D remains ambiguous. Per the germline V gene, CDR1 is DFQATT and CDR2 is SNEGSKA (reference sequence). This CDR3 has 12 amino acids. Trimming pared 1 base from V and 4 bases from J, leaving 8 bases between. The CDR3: CSARVLGYEQYV. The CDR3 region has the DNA TGCAGTGCTAGAGTTTTGGGGTACGAGCAGTACGTC.

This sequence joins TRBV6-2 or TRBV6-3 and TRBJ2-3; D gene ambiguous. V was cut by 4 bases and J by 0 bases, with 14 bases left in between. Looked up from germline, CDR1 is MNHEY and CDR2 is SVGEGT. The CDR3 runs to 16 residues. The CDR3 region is CASSLTHGWSTDTQYF. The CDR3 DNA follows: TGTGCCAGCAGTTTGACTCACGGATGGAGCACAGATACGCAGTATTTT.